A single sample gave rise to the 31 T cell receptor beta chains below, sequenced in a study of identical twins. TCRdb recomputed calls from the 5' RACE reads with MiXCR, one row per CDR3 protein. The sample includes 500,000 or so distinct CDR3 sequences, roughly 13% of them seen just once. These same records also appear under a second study, on yellow fever vaccine responses in identical twins.

The sequencing sample was made of CD4+ T cells sorted from blood. The receptors stem from a woman aged 18-29 years in good health.

This clonotype showed up just a few times. In nucleotides, the CDR3 is TGTGCCAGCAGGCTCCGGGGTTTGGCAGATACGCAGTATTTT. Its protein product is CASRLRGLADTQYF. The chain carries TRBV7-8 and TRBJ2-3; D might be TRBD2 (5 bases). CDR3 length: 14 residues. Per germline, CDR1 SGHVS and CDR2 FQNEAQ. Trimming shortened V by 6 bases and J by 4 bases, and 14 bases separated the two germline ends.

This clonotype was counted a few times. The gene calls are TRBV11-2 and TRBJ1-1; TRBD1 matches 10 bases. The CDR3 loop spans 16 amino acids. Germline V gene data show CDR1 as SGHAT and CDR2 as FQNNGV. Trimming cost V 5 bases and J 1 base; bases outside gene matches: 7. DNA of the CDR3: TGTGCCAGCAGCCCCGGGACAGGGGTTTCGAACACTGAAGCTTTCTTT. Translated, it gives CASSPGTGVSNTEAFF. Together with reference TRBV11-2 and TRBJ1-1, the CDR3 gives the full variable domain: EAGVAQSPRYKIIEKRQSVAFWCNPISGHATLYWYQQILGQGPKLLIQFQNNGVVDDSQLPKDRFSAERLKGVDSTLKIQPAKLEDSAVYLCASSPGTGVSNTEAFFGQGTRLTVV.

In its sample, this clonotype was seen many times. The chain is built from TRBV12-3 or TRBV12-4 and TRBJ1-5, with 10 bases matching TRBD1. CDR3 size: 15 residues. Trimming removed 6 bases from V and 2 bases from J; junction bases left unmatched: 4. CDR3 coding DNA: TGTGCCAGCAGCCGGACAGGGGGTGGCAATCAGCCCCAGCATTTT. This sequence encodes CASSRTGGGNQPQHF.

The V call is TRBV12-3 or TRBV12-4, the J call TRBJ2-1; D unresolved. The V and J ends lost 5 bases and 5 bases respectively, with 7 bases between them. The CDR3 runs to 12 residues. CDR3 sequence: CASSTRNNEQFF. The CDR3 bases are TGTGCCAGCAGTACAAGAAACAATGAGCAGTTCTTC.

V and J are TRBV7-4 and TRBJ2-1; 9 nucleotides line up with TRBD2. Germline trimming cut 3 bases from V and 8 bases from J; bases unmatched to any gene: 11. The CDR3 sequence is 16 residues long. Looked up from germline, CDR1 is SGHVT and CDR2 is SQSDAQ. This chain's CDR3 is CASSFLGRGGYHEQFF. For the CDR3, the DNA is TGTGCCAGCAGCTTCCTGGGGCGGGGGGGTTATCATGAGCAGTTCTTC.

This clonotype has only a few counts. This CDR3 reads CATLPGLGGREQFF. The DNA for the CDR3 is TGTGCCACGTTACCGGGACTAGGGGGTCGGGAGCAGTTCTTC. The rearrangement uses TRBV28 and TRBJ2-1, with TRBD2 matching 8 bases. The ends lost 10 bases at V and 10 bases at J; junction bases unmatched: 15. Looked up from germline, CDR1 is MDHEN and CDR2 is SYDVKM. CDR3 length equals 14 residues.

This chain uses TRBV29-1 with TRBJ2-5; possibly TRBD2 for D (6 bases). Germline values: CDR1 SQVTM, CDR2 ANQGSEA. The CDR3 extends over 13 amino acids. The germline V and J ends were trimmed by 3 bases and 3 bases, with 11 bases remaining between them. This CDR3 reads CSVEGRYKETQYF. In nucleotides, the CDR3 is TGCAGCGTTGAGGGGAGGTATAAAGAGACCCAGTACTTC.

This clonotype was detected many times. V is TRBV7-2 and J is TRBJ2-3; D might be TRBD2 (7 bases). CDR1 SGHTA and CDR2 FQGNSA come from the germline V gene. CDR3 size: 16 residues. The ends were cut back, 5 bases at V and 0 bases at J, with 15 bases in the middle. DNA of the CDR3: TGTGCCAGCAGCCCAAGGGGGGGGGCTAGCACAGATACGCAGTATTTT. It is translated as CASSPRGGASTDTQYF.

The sample holds many counts of this clonotype. This chain uses TRBV29-1 with TRBJ2-7; D is ambiguous. Between the trimmed V and J ends, which lost 4 bases and 2 bases, there was a span of 9 bases. The CDR3 totals 12 residues. Germline-derived CDR1 and CDR2 are SQVTM and ANQGSEA. The CDR3 coding sequence is TGCAGCGTTGGGGTAGGGCCCTACGAGCAGTACTTC. Protein: CSVGVGPYEQYF.

The chain has TRBV27 and TRBJ2-3, with TRBD1 as a possible D gene (5 bases). Trimming removed 6 bases at V and 3 bases at J, with 10 bases between. The CDR3 contains 13 residues. Germline V gene lookup returns CDR1 MNHEY and CDR2 SMNVEV (reference sequence). CDR3 amino acids: CASRAGKTDTQYF. The CDR3 coding sequence is TGTGCCAGCAGGGCAGGGAAAACAGATACGCAGTATTTT.

This clonotype was recorded many times. The rearrangement uses TRBV29-1 and TRBJ2-7; 12 bases agree with TRBD2. The V gene's germline CDR1 is SQVTM and CDR2 ANQGSEA. V lost 5 bases to trimming and J lost 0 bases; unmatched junction nucleotides: 5. The CDR3 length is 15 residues. The CDR3 here is CSVIPSGGASYEQYF. The CDR3 bases are TGCAGCGTTATTCCTAGCGGGGGGGCCTCCTACGAGCAGTACTTC.

The genes are TRBV29-1 and TRBJ2-3; TRBD1 agrees at 8 bases. The CDR3 is 13 amino acids. The J segment lost 6 bases and the V segment lost 3 bases, leaving 5 bases of the junction unmatched. Per germline, CDR1 SQVTM and CDR2 ANQGSEA. CDR3 residues: CSVEGQGADTQYF. CDR3 bases: TGCAGCGTTGAGGGTCAGGGGGCGGATACGCAGTATTTT.

This chain links TRBV7-2 with TRBJ2-3; D may match TRBD1 or TRBD2 (5 bases each). Per the germline V gene, CDR1 is SGHTA and CDR2 is FQGNSA. V was cut by 0 bases and J by 3 bases, with 19 bases left in between. The CDR3 sequence is 18 residues long. CDR3 residues: CASSLAATRGRLTDTQYF. The CDR3 DNA follows: TGTGCCAGCAGCTTAGCTGCCACTAGGGGACGGTTGACAGATACGCAGTATTTT.

The sample holds a few counts of this clonotype. The chain uses TRBV18 and TRBJ1-5; 7 bases agree with TRBD1. The germline CDR1 and CDR2 sequences are KGHSH and LQKENI. This CDR3 is 14 amino acids long. V was clipped by 3 bases and J by 7 bases; unmatched bases: 6. The CDR3 region is CASSPRQGPQPQHF. The CDR3 DNA is TGTGCCAGCTCACCTCGACAGGGACCCCAGCCCCAGCATTTT.

V is TRBV28 and J is TRBJ1-6; D is perhaps TRBD1 (6 bases). CDR1 MDHEN and CDR2 SYDVKM come from the germline V gene. Trimming stripped 6 bases from V and 6 bases from J, with 15 bases between. This CDR3 spans 15 amino acids. DNA of the CDR3: TGTGCCAGCAGCGCTCTGGGACACCTTAATTCACCCCTCCACTTT. Encoded protein: CASSALGHLNSPLHF. Full variable domain (rest looked up from reference TRBV28 and TRBJ1-6): DVKVTQSSRYLVKRTGEKVFLECVQDMDHENMFWYRQDPGLGLRLIYFSYDVKMKEKGDIPEGYSVSREKKERFSLILESASTNQTSMYLCASSALGHLNSPLHFGNGTRLTVT.

The rearrangement joins TRBV4-2 to TRBJ2-1, with TRBD2 matching over 9 bases. Per the germline V gene, CDR1 is LGHNA and CDR2 is YNFKEQ. The CDR3 extends over 15 amino acids. Trimming at V came to 3 bases and at J to 5 bases, leaving 5 bases not matched to a gene. Here the CDR3 DNA reads TGTGCCAGCAGCCACCTAGCGGGGACCAACAATGAGCAGTTCTTC. It codes for CASSHLAGTNNEQFF.

This clonotype was observed a handful of times. The chain links TRBV27 to TRBJ2-7; D remains unclear. Trimming cost V 3 bases and J 0 bases, with 9 bases left between them. The CDR3 extends over 14 amino acids. Per germline, CDR1 MNHEY and CDR2 SMNVEV (reference sequence). CDR3 coding DNA: TGTGCCAGCAGTTTCAGGTCAGGCTCCTACGAGCAGTACTTC. This gives the protein CASSFRSGSYEQYF.

This clonotype has only a few counts. DNA of the CDR3: TGTGCCAGCAGTGAATCGTGGTTGCAGTACTTC. Residues: CASSESWLQYF. The gene calls are TRBV2 and TRBJ2-7; D gene uncertain. Germline-derived CDR1 and CDR2 are SNHLY and FYNNEI. The length of the CDR3 is 11 residues. The V gene lost 2 bases and the J gene lost 9 bases, with 8 bases spanning the gap. Full variable domain (remainder filled in from reference TRBV2 and TRBJ2-7): EPEVTQTPSHQVTQMGQEVILRCVPISNHLYFYWYRQILGQKVEFLVSFYNNEISEKSEIFDDQFSVERPDGSNFTLKIRSTKLEDSAMYFCASSESWLQYFGPGTRLTVT.

This chain links TRBV11-3 with TRBJ2-3, with TRBD2 as a possible D gene (6 bases). CDR1 and CDR2 (germline): SGHNT, YENEEA. V was shortened by 0 bases and J by 1 base, with 14 bases between the two germline ends. The CDR3 runs 17 residues. The CDR3 DNA sequence: TGTGCCAGCAGCTTAGATGACGCTGGCGGGGGCACAGATACGCAGTATTTT. This translates into CASSLDDAGGGTDTQYF.

The V and J genes are TRBV5-1 and TRBJ1-2, with TRBD1 matching 8 bases. Germline loops: CDR1 SGHRS, CDR2 YFSETQ. The CDR3 length is 14 residues. V trimming: 3 bases; J trimming: 1 base; junction bases outside the gene matches: 2. CDR3 nucleotides: TGCGCCAGCAGCTCGACAGGGGATAACTATGGCTACACCTTC. Its protein is CASSSTGDNYGYTF.

The gene calls are TRBV7-2 and TRBJ1-3, with 8 bases lining up with TRBD1. With V trimmed by 5 bases and J by 4 bases, 4 bases remained unmatched. Germline V gives CDR1 SGHTA, CDR2 FQGNSA. CDR3 size: 14 residues. CDR3 in amino acids: CASSTRTGGNTIYF. The CDR3 coding sequence is TGTGCCAGCAGCACCCGGACAGGGGGAAACACCATATATTTT. Based on the CDR3 plus reference TRBV7-2 and TRBJ1-3, the full variable domain is GAGVSQSPSNKVTEKGKDVELRCDPISGHTALYWYRQSLGQGLEFLIYFQGNSAPDKSGLPSDRFSAERTGGSVSTLTIQRTQQEDSAVYLCASSTRTGGNTIYFGEGSWLTVV.

J is TRBJ1-4 and V is TRBV4-1; a possible D gene is TRBD1 (5 bases). The V gene lost 1 base and the J gene lost 5 bases, with 11 bases spanning the gap. This CDR3 has 15 amino acids. Germline values: CDR1 MGHRA, CDR2 YSYEKL. CDR3 sequence (DNA): TGCGCCAGCAGCCAAGGCGGGGCCCCCAATGAAAAACTGTTTTTT. Translating it yields CASSQGGAPNEKLFF.

The sample holds a few counts of this clonotype. This chain links TRBV5-1 with TRBJ2-7; the D gene could be TRBD1 or TRBD2 (5 bases each). Germline-derived CDR1 and CDR2 are SGHRS and YFSETQ. Trimming removed 4 bases from V and 3 bases from J, with 17 bases in between. This CDR3 is built from 15 residues. The CDR3 region has the DNA TGCGCCAGCAGCCCCGGGACCTTAGGGAACTACGAGCAGTACTTC. It codes for CASSPGTLGNYEQYF.

This sequence joins TRBV7-9 and TRBJ2-3; D unresolved. The CDR3 runs 17 residues. From germline, CDR1 is SEHNR and CDR2 FQNEAQ (reference sequence). The V and J ends lost 3 bases and 0 bases respectively, with 16 bases between them. The CDR3 loop is CASSFLGTGTSTDTQYF. The CDR3 DNA sequence: TGTGCCAGCAGCTTTCTTGGTACGGGTACTAGCACAGATACGCAGTATTTT.

The J gene is TRBJ2-1, the V gene TRBV6-1; 12 nucleotides match TRBD1. The CDR3 has 14 residues. J was trimmed by 8 bases and V by 2 bases; bases with no gene match: 1. Germline CDR1 is MNHNS and CDR2 is SASEGT. CDR3: CASSERDRGHEQFF. DNA for the CDR3: TGTGCCAGCAGTGAAAGGGACAGGGGGCATGAGCAGTTCTTC.

This chain connects TRBV12-3 or TRBV12-4 to TRBJ2-2; TRBD2 agrees at 9 bases. This CDR3 is built from 15 residues. V lost 7 bases and J lost 6; bases outside the gene matches: 9. The DNA of the CDR3 is TGTGCCAGCACCCCCAATCGCGGGGGGGCCGGGGAGCTGTTTTTT. Protein: CASTPNRGGAGELFF.

This clonotype was observed a few times. V gene TRBV5-6 combines with J gene TRBJ2-4; 10 bases are a match to TRBD1. The ends lost 4 bases at V and 3 bases at J; junction bases unmatched: 13. The CDR3 loop spans 18 amino acids. Per the germline V gene, CDR1 is SGHDT and CDR2 is YYEEEE. The CDR3 spells CASSPKRTGGVGKNIQYF. CDR3 bases: TGTGCCAGCAGCCCAAAAAGGACAGGGGGAGTTGGCAAAAACATTCAGTACTTC.

This clonotype was found a few times. The chain carries TRBV10-3 and TRBJ2-1; no clear D gene. Trimming took off 5 bases at V and 10 bases at J, with 12 bases between the two ends. The germline V gene encodes CDR1 ENHRY and CDR2 SYGVKD. The CDR3 contains 12 residues. This CDR3 reads CAISRSLREQFF. CDR3 DNA sequence: TGTGCCATCAGTCGATCCCTTAGAGAGCAGTTCTTC.

The rearrangement joins TRBV5-1 to TRBJ2-1; D not resolved. The CDR3 extends over 16 amino acids. Trimming pared 0 bases from V and 4 bases from J, leaving 14 bases between. Germline loops: CDR1 SGHRS, CDR2 YFSETQ. The CDR3 coding sequence is TGCGCCAGCAGCTTGGGCACTGGACGGATTTACAATGAGCAGTTCTTC. Its translation: CASSLGTGRIYNEQFF.

This clonotype showed up just a few times. The gene calls are TRBV6-6 and TRBJ2-2; D gene ambiguous. Germline V lookup: CDR1 MNHNY, CDR2 SVGAGI (reference sequence). The CDR3 has 11 residues. Trimming stripped 7 bases from V and 7 bases from J, with 7 bases between. CDR3 residues: CASIVFGELFF. CDR3 bases: TGTGCCAGCATCGTATTCGGGGAGCTGTTTTTT.

This clonotype was detected many times. This chain links TRBV25-1 with TRBJ2-7; no reliable D call. V was pared by 3 bases and J by 6 bases, with 0 bases between. The CDR3 consists of 9 residues. CDR1 is MGHDK and CDR2 is SYGVNS in the germline V gene. Here the CDR3 reads CASSDEQYF. CDR3 sequence (DNA): TGTGCCAGCAGTGACGAGCAGTACTTC.